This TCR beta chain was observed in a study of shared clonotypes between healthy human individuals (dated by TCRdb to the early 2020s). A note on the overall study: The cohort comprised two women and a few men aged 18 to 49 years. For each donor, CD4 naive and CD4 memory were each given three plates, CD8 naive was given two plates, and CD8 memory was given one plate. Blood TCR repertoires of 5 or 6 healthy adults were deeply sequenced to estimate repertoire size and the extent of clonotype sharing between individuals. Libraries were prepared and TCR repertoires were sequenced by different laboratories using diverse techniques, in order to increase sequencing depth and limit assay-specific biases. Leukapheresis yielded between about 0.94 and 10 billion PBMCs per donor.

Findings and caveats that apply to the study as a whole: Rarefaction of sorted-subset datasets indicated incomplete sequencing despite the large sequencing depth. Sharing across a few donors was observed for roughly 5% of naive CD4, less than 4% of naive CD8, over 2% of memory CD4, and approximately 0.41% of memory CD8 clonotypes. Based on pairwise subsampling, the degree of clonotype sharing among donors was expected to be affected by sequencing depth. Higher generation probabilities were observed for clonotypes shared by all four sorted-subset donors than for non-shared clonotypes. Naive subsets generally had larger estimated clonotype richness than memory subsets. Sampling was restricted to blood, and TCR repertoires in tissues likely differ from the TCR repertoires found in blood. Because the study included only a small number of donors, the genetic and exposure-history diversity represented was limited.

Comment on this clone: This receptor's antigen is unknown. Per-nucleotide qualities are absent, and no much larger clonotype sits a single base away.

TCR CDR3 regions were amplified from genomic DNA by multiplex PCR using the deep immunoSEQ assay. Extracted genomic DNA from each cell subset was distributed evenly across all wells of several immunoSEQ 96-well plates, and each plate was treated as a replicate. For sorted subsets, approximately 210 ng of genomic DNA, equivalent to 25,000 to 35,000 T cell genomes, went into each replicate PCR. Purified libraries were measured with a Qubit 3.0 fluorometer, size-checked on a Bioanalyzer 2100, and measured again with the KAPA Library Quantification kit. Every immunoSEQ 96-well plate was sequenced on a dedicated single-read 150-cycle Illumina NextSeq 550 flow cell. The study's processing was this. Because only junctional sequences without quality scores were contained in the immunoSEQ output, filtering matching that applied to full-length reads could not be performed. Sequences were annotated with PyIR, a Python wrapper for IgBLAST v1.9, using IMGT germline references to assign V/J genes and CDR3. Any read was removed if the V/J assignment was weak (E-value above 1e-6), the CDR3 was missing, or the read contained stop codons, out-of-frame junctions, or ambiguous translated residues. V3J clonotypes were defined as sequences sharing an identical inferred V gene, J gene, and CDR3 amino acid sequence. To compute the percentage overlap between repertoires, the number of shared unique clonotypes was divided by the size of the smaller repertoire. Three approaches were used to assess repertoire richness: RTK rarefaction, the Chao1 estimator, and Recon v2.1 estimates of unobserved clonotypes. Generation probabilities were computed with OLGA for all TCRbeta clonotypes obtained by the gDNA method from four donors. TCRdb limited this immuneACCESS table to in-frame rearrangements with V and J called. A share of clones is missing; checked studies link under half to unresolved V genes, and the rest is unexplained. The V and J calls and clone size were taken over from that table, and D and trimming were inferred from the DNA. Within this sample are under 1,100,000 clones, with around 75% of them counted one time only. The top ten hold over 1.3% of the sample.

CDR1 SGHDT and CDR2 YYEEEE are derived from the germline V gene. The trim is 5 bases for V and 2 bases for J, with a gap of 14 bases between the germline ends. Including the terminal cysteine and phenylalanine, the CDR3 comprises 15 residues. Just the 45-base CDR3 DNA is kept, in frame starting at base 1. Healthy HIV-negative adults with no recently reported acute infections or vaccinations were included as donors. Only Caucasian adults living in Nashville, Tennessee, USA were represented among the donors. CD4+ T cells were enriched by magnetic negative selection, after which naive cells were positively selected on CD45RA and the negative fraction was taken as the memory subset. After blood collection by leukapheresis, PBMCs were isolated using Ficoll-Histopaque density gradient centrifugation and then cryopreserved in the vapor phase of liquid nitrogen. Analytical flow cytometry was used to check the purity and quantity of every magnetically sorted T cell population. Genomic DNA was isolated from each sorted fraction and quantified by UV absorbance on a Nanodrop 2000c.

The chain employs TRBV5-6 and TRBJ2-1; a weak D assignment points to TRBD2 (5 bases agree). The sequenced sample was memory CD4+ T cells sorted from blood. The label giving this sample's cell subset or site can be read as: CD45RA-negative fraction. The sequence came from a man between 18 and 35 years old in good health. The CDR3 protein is CASRFDYQPYNEQFF. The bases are TGTGCCAGCAGGTTTGACTACCAGCCCTACAATGAGCAGTTCTTC.